The clone carrying this TCR beta chain was detected ten times or more. Antigen specificity is unknown. TCRdb re-analysed the 5' RACE reads in MiXCR, keeping a single row per CDR3 protein. The sample has 90,000 to 150,000 distinct CDR3 sequences; 3.2% are singletons. PBMCs stored at -80 C, numbering 2 million, were the origin of the unsorted libraries. The data are from a study of neurological immune-mediated disorders. The wider study: Among approximately 34 multiple sclerosis patients, roughly 30 were relapsing-remitting and 3 were secondary progressive. General observations from the study: As far as clinical or MRI features were concerned, none was associated with the multiple sclerosis repertoire cluster.

The CDR3 is 15 amino acids. Germline lookup yields CDR1 MDHEN and CDR2 SYDVKM. V lost 5 bases to trimming and J lost 6 bases; unmatched junction nucleotides: 8. This receptor was taken from a woman in her twenties or thirties with multiple sclerosis. Sequencing input: PBMCs. The chain has TRBV28 and TRBJ2-4; 9 bases line up with TRBD2. The chain's CDR3 is CASSTLAGAANIQYF. DNA for the CDR3: TGTGCCAGCAGTACTTTAGCGGGGGCCGCAAACATTCAGTACTTC.